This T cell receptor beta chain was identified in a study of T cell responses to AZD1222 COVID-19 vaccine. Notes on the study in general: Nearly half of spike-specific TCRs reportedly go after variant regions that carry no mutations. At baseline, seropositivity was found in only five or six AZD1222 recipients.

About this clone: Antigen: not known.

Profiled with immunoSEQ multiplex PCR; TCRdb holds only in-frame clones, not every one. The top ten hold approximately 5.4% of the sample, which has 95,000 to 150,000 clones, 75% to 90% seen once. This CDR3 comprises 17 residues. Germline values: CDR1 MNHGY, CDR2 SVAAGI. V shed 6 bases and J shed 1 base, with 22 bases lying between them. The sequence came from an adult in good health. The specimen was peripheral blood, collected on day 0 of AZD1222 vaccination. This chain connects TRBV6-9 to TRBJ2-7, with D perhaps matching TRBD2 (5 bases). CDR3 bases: TGTGCCAGCAGCATCCTAGCTTTAGCGAATCAATCCTACGAGCAGTACTTC. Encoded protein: CASSILALANQSYEQYF.